Each of the 3 T cell receptor beta chains below was sequenced from the same sample in a study of blood T cells in healthy people across ages. A J-beta primer mix and a sample-barcoded 5' primer were used in a second PCR of roughly 6 to 12 cycles. In TCRdb, the 5' RACE reads were re-called with MiXCR into one record per CDR3 protein. The data contain roughly 1.5 million distinct CDR3 sequences, under 55% of them singletons. The sequenced sample consisted of blood. These receptor sequences come from a woman under 30 in good health.

The V call is TRBV7-3, the J call TRBJ1-1; TRBD1 might be the D (5 bases). The length of the CDR3 is 13 residues. Germline lookup yields CDR1 SGHTA and CDR2 FQGTGA. V was shortened by 5 bases and J by 4 bases, with 11 bases between the two germline ends. The CDR3 DNA follows: TGTGCCAGCAGCACGCTGGGGGGCACTGAAGCTTTCTTT. Translated: CASSTLGGTEAFF.

This clonotype was counted at least ten times. V is TRBV20-1 and J is TRBJ1-2; 7 nucleotides line up with TRBD1. After removal of 6 bases from V and 2 bases from J, the junction contained 15 bases not matched to a gene. This CDR3 has 16 residues. Germline CDR1 DFQATT, CDR2 SNEGSKA (reference sequence). For the CDR3, the DNA is TGCAGTGCCCAGGGGGGAACATGGGACAGAAACTATGGCTACACCTTC. Its protein is CSAQGGTWDRNYGYTF.

This clonotype was counted many times. This sequence joins TRBV4-1 and TRBJ1-2; unclear D gene. The V end was cut by 4 bases, the J end by 8 bases, with 11 bases between. Germline V gene data show CDR1 as MGHRA and CDR2 as YSYEKL. The CDR3 spans 12 residues. The CDR3 nucleotides are TGCGCCAGCAGCCTATCCTTTGGAGGCTACACCTTC. The encoded protein is CASSLSFGGYTF.